This T cell receptor (beta chain) is from a study of control samples from healthy donors and cancer patients. The data were produced by immunoSEQ multiplex PCR, yet TCRdb's version contains in-frame clones alone and is incomplete. The repertoire consists of about 98,000 clones, with about 80% occurring once and the leading ten covering over 9.5%. The germline V and J ends were trimmed by 0 bases and 0 bases, with 8 bases remaining between them. In germline, CDR1 is SGHNT, CDR2 YYREEE (reference sequence). The length of the CDR3 is 15 residues. The rearrangement links TRBV5-4 to TRBJ2-3; D unclear. Material: blood. This TCR was recovered from a woman aged 25-40 years in good health. CDR3 nucleotide sequence: TGTGCCAGCAGCTTGGCCACTGGGAGCACAGATACGCAGTATTTT. It is translated as CASSLATGSTDTQYF.